This T cell receptor beta chain was captured by sequencing in a study of OX40 agonist ivuxolimab in advanced cancers. For the study in its entirety: Ivuxolimab was an agonistic, fully human IgG2 monoclonal antibody directed against OX40 (CD134), a costimulatory receptor. Intravenous ivuxolimab was administered to patients every 2 weeks at six dose levels: 0.01, 0.1, 0.3, 1.5, 3 and 10 mg/kg. Of the 50 to 55 patients in dose escalation, around 20 had hepatocellular carcinoma, some 15 had melanoma, 9 had renal cell carcinoma and 9 had head and neck cancer. In the dose-escalation cohort, 70% to 85% of patients were male, and the mean age was roughly 56 years with a range of about 20 to 80. Prior anti-PD-1, anti-PD-L1 or anti-CTLA-4 therapy was permitted, and checkpoint inhibitors had been received by roughly two fifths of dose-escalation patients. Three dose-escalation patients achieved partial responses, one with hepatocellular carcinoma and two with cutaneous melanoma. The point of sequencing TCRbeta in the periphery was to test whether ivuxolimab changed TCR sequence diversity and drove clonal T-cell expansion. The paper reports the monotherapy dose-escalation portion (N of about 50 patients) of the phase I ivuxolimab trial.

This clone occurred a few times. Its target antigen remains unknown. Within one base of it there is no much larger clone, and no base qualities were kept. The trial excluded patients who had a history of autoimmune disease or who were on systemic immunosuppression. Peripheral blood for TCR sequencing was collected from all dose cohorts at baseline, on cycle 4 day 1, and on cycle 7 day 1. The samples were drawn from a first-in-human, open-label, multicenter phase I dose-escalation trial of ivuxolimab. Adults with locally advanced or metastatic melanoma, renal cell, hepatocellular, or head and neck squamous cell carcinoma were enrolled in the trial. Before TCR sequencing, CD4+ T cells and CD8+ T cells were sorted from peripheral blood as separate populations. What the work shows at the level of the full study, not this receptor alone: Low levels of normalized T-cell clonal expansion were also seen in some nonresponding patients. Which antigens the clonally expanded peripheral T cells were specific for was not determined. After ivuxolimab, more expanded clones were found on average in CD8+ T cells than in CD4+ T cells. In partial responders in the 0.1-3.0 mg/kg groups, normalized peripheral clonal expansion was found to be among the lowest, especially among CD8+ T cells. Clonal expansion of both CD4+ and CD8+ blood T cells was observed from baseline to week 6 at doses 0.1 to 3.0 mg/kg.

Genomic DNA was extracted from sorted cells for sequencing of the TCRbeta CDR3 region. TCRbeta CDR3 regions were sequenced using the immunoSEQ Assay. As stored in TCRdb, this immuneACCESS dataset retains in-frame rearrangements with V and J assigned. A fraction of the clones does not appear; measured against another copy, unresolved V genes explain less than half of the discrepancy, and the remainder lacks a known reason. The sample table records around 130,000 clones; about 93% of these occur just once. The ten largest clones capture about 0.14% of the sample. Clipping removes 4 bases from V and 5 bases from J, with 6 as the unmatched junction base count. Looking up the germline V gene (reference sequence) yields CDR1 SEHNR and CDR2 FQNEAQ. The CDR3 covers 14 residues, taking in both the cysteine and the phenylalanine. Only the CDR3 portion is preserved as DNA: 42 bases, with reading frame beginning at the first base.

The chain links TRBV7-9 with TRBJ2-7, and TRBD1 matches 9 of the central bases. The sequence was collected from an adult with an advanced solid tumor such as melanoma, head and neck, liver or kidney cancer. The sample here was CD4+ or CD8+ T cells sorted from blood, taken in a trial of the OX40 agonist ivuxolimab. The nucleotide sequence reads TGTGCCAGCAGCTCGGACAGGGGAGGGGACGAGCAGTACTTC. Its protein is CASSSDRGGDEQYF.